The 32 T cell receptor beta chains presented below share a single source sample, sequenced in a study of a mutant IDH1 vaccine in newly diagnosed glioma. Using immunoSEQ multiplex PCR, the repertoire was profiled, and TCRdb retains in-frame clones only, with some absent. The profile shows about 34,000 clones, about three quarters of them singletons. Specified time point: baseline, week 1 (first vaccination visit). Regarding treatment: pre-vaccination baseline after standard-of-care therapy. The material sequenced was peripheral blood mononuclear cells (PBMCs), taken from a glioma patient treated with radiotherapy, temozolomide or both. All receptors come from a man in his fifties or sixties with glioma. Some clones in this sample may be carry-over from other donors' samples.

This chain links TRBV5-1 with TRBJ1-4; 11 positions agree with TRBD1. The junction had 4 bases not matched to a gene; V was cut back by 3 bases and J by 6 bases. The CDR3 has 15 residues. The V gene's germline CDR1 is SGHRS and CDR2 YFSETQ. CDR3 protein: CASSWTGGRDEKLFF. In DNA form, the CDR3 reads TGCGCCAGCAGCTGGACAGGGGGCAGGGATGAAAAACTGTTTTTT.

This chain uses TRBV19 with TRBJ2-1; D is ambiguous. Trimming removed 1 base at V and 0 bases at J, with 13 bases between. Germline values: CDR1 LNHDA, CDR2 SQIVND (reference sequence). The CDR3 covers 17 residues. The CDR3, as DNA: TGTGCCAGTAGTATAGTCGGAGACCCGAGCTCCTACAATGAGCAGTTCTTC. It codes for CASSIVGDPSSYNEQFF.

The chain links TRBV7-2 to TRBJ1-1; the D gene is possibly TRBD1 (6 bases). The CDR3 spans 18 residues. Trimming shortened V by 5 bases and J by 5 bases, and 27 bases separated the two germline ends. The germline V gene encodes CDR1 SGHTA and CDR2 FQGNSA. This chain's CDR3 is CASSVGANLQGKNTEAFF. The CDR3 DNA is TGTGCCAGCAGCGTAGGGGCGAACCTACAGGGAAAGAATACTGAAGCTTTCTTT.

CDR3 amino acids: CASGHSGVSGTIFNEQFF. DNA of the CDR3: TGTGCCAGCGGACATTCCGGGGTTTCCGGGACTATATTTAATGAGCAGTTCTTC. The rearrangement joins TRBV27 to TRBJ2-1, with 7 bases that match TRBD2. This CDR3 has 18 amino acids. Germline V CDR1 and CDR2: MNHEY, SMNVEV (reference sequence). V lost 8 bases, J lost 7 bases, and 23 bases stayed unmatched.

The rearrangement uses TRBV7-2 and TRBJ1-2, with TRBD1 identical over 8 bases. Germline V CDR1 and CDR2: SGHTA, FQGNSA. This CDR3 has 14 residues. Germline trimming cut 5 bases from V and 8 bases from J; bases unmatched to any gene: 10. Here the CDR3 reads CASSLDRGLRGYTF. CDR3 DNA: TGTGCCAGCAGCCTAGACAGGGGTCTGCGGGGCTACACCTTC.

The rearrangement links TRBV11-3 to TRBJ2-1, with 7 bases lining up with TRBD1. The junction had 8 bases not matched to a gene; V was cut back by 4 bases and J by 8 bases. CDR1 SGHNT and CDR2 YENEEA come from the germline V gene. The CDR3 runs 14 residues. CDR3 coding DNA: TGTGCCAGCAGCTCAGGCGACAGGGTTTATGAGCAGTTCTTC. It translates to CASSSGDRVYEQFF.

This clone appeared a few times. This chain connects TRBV13 to TRBJ2-1, with 9 bases fitting TRBD1. Germline V CDR1 and CDR2: PRHDT, FYEKMQ (reference sequence). CDR3 length: 15 amino acids. Trimming at V came to 7 bases and at J to 0 bases, leaving 4 bases not matched to a gene. The CDR3 DNA sequence: TGTGCCAGCAACAGGGGACAGGGCTCCTACAATGAGCAGTTCTTC. Protein: CASNRGQGSYNEQFF.

The gene calls are TRBV30 and TRBJ1-2; the D gene is possibly TRBD1 (5 bases). V lost 2 bases and J lost 4, with 17 bases in between. This CDR3 has 15 amino acids. The germline V gene has CDR1 GTSNPN and CDR2 SVGIG (reference sequence). Written as DNA, the CDR3 is TGTGCCTGGAGTCCATGGGGGGGAACATTCTATGGCTACACCTTC. Protein sequence: CAWSPWGGTFYGYTF. Combining the CDR3 with reference TRBV30 and TRBJ1-2 gives the whole variable domain SQTIHQWPATLVQPVGSPLSLECTVEGTSNPNLYWYRQAAGRGLQLLFYSVGIGQISSEVPQNLSASRPQDRQFILSSKKLLLSDSGFYLCAWSPWGGTFYGYTFGSGTRLTVV.

The chain couples TRBV25-1 to TRBJ2-1; D may match TRBD1 or TRBD2 (5 bases each). V was pared by 4 bases and J by 14 bases, with 18 bases between. The germline V gene encodes CDR1 MGHDK and CDR2 SYGVNS. The CDR3 has 13 residues. The CDR3 loop reads CASSGPGASHKFF. The CDR3 region has the DNA TGTGCCAGCAGTGGCCCCGGGGCTAGTCATAAGTTCTTC.

This clone was counted once. V and J are TRBV15 and TRBJ1-5; a possible D gene is TRBD1 (5 bases). Germline CDR1 and CDR2: LNHNV and YYDKDF (reference sequence). V lost 6 bases and J lost 1, with 13 bases in between. CDR3 length: 15 amino acids. The CDR3 sequence is CATSRDGLSNQPQHF. CDR3 in DNA: TGTGCCACCAGTCGGGACGGTTTAAGCAATCAGCCCCAGCATTTT. The whole variable domain, remainder taken from reference TRBV15 and TRBJ1-5, is DAMVIQNPRYQVTQFGKPVTLSCSQTLNHNVMYWYQQKSSQAPKLLFHYYDKDFNNEADTPDNFQSRRPNTSFCFLDIRSPGLGDTAMYLCATSRDGLSNQPQHFGDGTRLSIL.

The CDR3 DNA sequence: TGTGCCAGTAGTATAGGCGGGGGCCGGACCGGGGAGCTGTTTTTT. Residues: CASSIGGGRTGELFF. The chain employs TRBV19 and TRBJ2-2; D perhaps matches TRBD2 (7 bases). The CDR3 is made up of 15 amino acids. Trimming stripped 1 base from V and 5 bases from J, with 11 bases between. The germline V gene encodes CDR1 LNHDA and CDR2 SQIVND (reference sequence).

The rearrangement joins TRBV27 to TRBJ1-1; D might be TRBD1 (6 bases). Trimming removed 2 bases from V and 4 bases from J, with 11 bases in between. This CDR3 has 14 residues. CDR1 and CDR2 from the germline V gene are MNHEY and SMNVEV (reference sequence). Here the CDR3 DNA reads TGTGCCAGCAGTTTAAGGGGGTCGCGCACTGAAGCTTTCTTT. Translating gives CASSLRGSRTEAFF.

The chain couples TRBV29-1 to TRBJ2-7, with D perhaps matching TRBD1 (5 bases). Germline CDR1 and CDR2: SQVTM and ANQGSEA. This CDR3 contains 13 residues. The V end lost 3 bases, the J end lost 5 bases, and 14 bases lay between the germline ends. The CDR3 region is CSVEKGQGNEQYF. CDR3 bases: TGCAGCGTTGAGAAGGGTCAGGGTAACGAGCAGTACTTC.

The V call is TRBV20-1, the J call TRBJ2-5, with no clear D. Germline CDR1 reads DFQATT; CDR2 reads SNEGSKA (reference sequence). V lost 6 bases and J lost 7, with 12 bases in between. This CDR3 spans 11 amino acids. CDR3 sequence (DNA): TGCAGTGCCCCCCACGTGGGGACCCAGTACTTC. This translates into CSAPHVGTQYF.

The V call is TRBV18, the J call TRBJ2-7, with 7 bases fitting TRBD1. The V gene's germline CDR1 is KGHSH and CDR2 LQKENI. This CDR3 contains 16 residues. Trimming took 6 bases from V and 0 from J; bases not matched to a gene: 11. DNA for the CDR3: TGTGCCAGCTCCCCAGGGGGTGGGGTAAGCTCCTACGAGCAGTACTTC. This translates into CASSPGGGVSSYEQYF.

This rearrangement joins TRBV2 to TRBJ2-7; D is possibly TRBD1 (6 bases). V lost 7 bases to trimming and J lost 4 bases, with 11 bases between them. CDR3 size: 12 residues. Germline CDR1 reads SNHLY; CDR2 reads FYNNEI. The CDR3 nucleotides are TGTGCCAGCATAACAGGGCATTACGAGCAGTACTTC. This sequence encodes CASITGHYEQYF.

The V gene is TRBV7-2, the J gene TRBJ2-5, with unresolved D. CDR3 length equals 14 residues. Trimming shortened V by 5 bases and J by 4 bases, and 14 bases separated the two germline ends. Germline CDR1 SGHTA, CDR2 FQGNSA. CDR3 nucleotide sequence: TGTGCCAGCAGCCAGAGAGGAGTTCGAGAGACCCAGTACTTC. Amino acid sequence: CASSQRGVRETQYF.

The chain employs TRBV18 and TRBJ2-7, with 7 bases fitting TRBD1. Losses at the gene ends were 2 bases for V and 2 bases for J; bases not matched to a gene: 0. CDR1 KGHSH and CDR2 LQKENI come from the germline V gene. CDR3 length: 13 amino acids. The CDR3 sequence: CASSPTGAYEQYF. The CDR3 nucleotides read TGTGCCAGCTCACCAACAGGGGCCTACGAGCAGTACTTC. Looking up the rest from reference TRBV18 and TRBJ2-7 gives the full variable domain: NAGVMQNPRHLVRRRGQEARLRCSPMKGHSHVYWYRQLPEEGLKFMVYLQKENIIDESGMPKERFSAEFPKEGPSILRIQQVVRGDSAAYFCASSPTGAYEQYFGPGTRLTVT.

The rearrangement joins TRBV6-1 to TRBJ2-4; D might be TRBD2 (6 bases). V lost 5 bases to trimming and J lost 8 bases, with 10 bases between them. The CDR3 is 12 amino acids. Germline-derived CDR1 and CDR2 are MNHNS and SASEGT. CDR3 loop: CASSPSGDIQYF. The DNA of the CDR3 is TGTGCCAGCAGTCCCTCGGGGGACATTCAGTACTTC.

The chain joins TRBV7-9 to TRBJ2-7; TRBD1 might be the D (5 bases). Germline V CDR1 and CDR2: SEHNR, FQNEAQ (reference sequence). The CDR3 runs 13 residues. V gave up 5 bases and J gave up 3 bases, with 11 bases separating them. The CDR3 DNA follows: TGTGCCAGCAGCCCCGGACACAGCTACGAGCAGTACTTC. Its translation is CASSPGHSYEQYF.

The chain is built from TRBV6-6 and TRBJ2-1; TRBD2 might be the D (5 bases). Germline-derived CDR1 and CDR2 are MNHNY and SVGAGI (reference sequence). Trimming took 8 bases from V and 10 from J, leaving 18 bases between them. The CDR3 runs to 13 residues. The CDR3 nucleotides read TGTGCCAGCCAAGCGGAGGCATCGCAGGAGCAGTTCTTC. Translation gives CASQAEASQEQFF.

V gene TRBV19 combines with J gene TRBJ1-5, with D unresolved. The germline V and J ends were trimmed by 10 bases and 0 bases, with 7 bases remaining between them. Germline V lookup: CDR1 LNHDA, CDR2 SQIVND (reference sequence). This CDR3 comprises 12 residues. The CDR3 DNA follows: TGTGCCACGCGAGGTAGCAATCAGCCCCAGCATTTT. Its protein is CATRGSNQPQHF.

This clone was detected once. The chain has TRBV7-9 and TRBJ2-1; D possibly matches TRBD1 or TRBD2 (6 bases each). The V gene lost 4 bases and the J gene lost 7 bases, with 14 bases spanning the gap. Per germline, CDR1 SEHNR and CDR2 FQNEAQ (reference sequence). CDR3 size: 14 residues. CDR3 in amino acids: CASSWSGGANEQFF. DNA of the CDR3: TGTGCCAGCAGCTGGTCCGGGGGCGCGAATGAGCAGTTCTTC.

This clone was found a few times. The chain couples TRBV5-1 to TRBJ1-1, with D possibly TRBD1 on 6 matching bases. The CDR3 has 12 residues. Germline CDR1 and CDR2: SGHRS and YFSETQ. V dropped 2 bases and J dropped 5 bases, with 7 bases sitting between them. CDR3 nucleotide sequence: TGCGCCAGCAGCTTAGGACAGACTGAAGCTTTCTTT. This encodes CASSLGQTEAFF.

This clone was observed a single time. The CDR3 here is CATSRDKDRFDTEAFF. The CDR3 DNA reads as TGTGCCACCAGCAGAGATAAGGACAGGTTCGACACTGAAGCTTTCTTT. The rearrangement uses TRBV15 and TRBJ1-1, with TRBD1 identical over 7 bases. The CDR3 contains 16 residues. In germline, CDR1 is LNHNV, CDR2 YYDKDF (reference sequence). V lost 0 bases to trimming and J lost 3 bases; unmatched junction nucleotides: 7.

This sequence joins TRBV6-1 and TRBJ2-1; D ambiguous. CDR3 length: 12 amino acids. Trimming pared 1 base from V and 7 bases from J, leaving 5 bases between. Germline V gene lookup returns CDR1 MNHNS and CDR2 SASEGT. The CDR3 sequence is CASSEVGNEQFF. CDR3 in DNA: TGTGCCAGCAGTGAAGTTGGGAATGAGCAGTTCTTC.

This chain connects TRBV2 to TRBJ1-5, with D hard to call. The CDR3 has 14 amino acids. V lost 11 bases and J lost 2, with 16 bases in between. The germline V gene has CDR1 SNHLY and CDR2 FYNNEI. The CDR3 here is CAVQAPQGNQPQHF. CDR3 coding DNA: TGTGCCGTGCAGGCCCCTCAGGGCAATCAGCCCCAGCATTTT. The variable domain in full, completed from reference TRBV2 and TRBJ1-5, reads EPEVTQTPSHQVTQMGQEVILRCVPISNHLYFYWYRQILGQKVEFLVSFYNNEISEKSEIFDDQFSVERPDGSNFTLKIRSTKLEDSAMYFCAVQAPQGNQPQHFGDGTRLSIL.

The chain combines TRBV7-8 with TRBJ1-2, with TRBD1 identical over 8 bases. The CDR3 runs 13 residues. CDR1 is SGHVS and CDR2 is FQNEAQ in the germline V gene. With V trimmed by 5 bases and J by 4 bases, 3 bases remained unmatched. CDR3 sequence: CASSDGQGYGYTF. The DNA of the CDR3 is TGTGCCAGCAGCGACGGACAGGGCTATGGCTACACCTTC.

The chain combines TRBV6-6 with TRBJ1-5; D unresolved. The CDR3 contains 14 residues. V lost 4 bases, J lost 0 bases, and 7 bases lay in between. Germline V gene sequence: CDR1 MNHNY, CDR2 SVGAGI (reference sequence). CDR3: CASSFDASNQPQHF. Here the CDR3 DNA reads TGTGCCAGCAGTTTCGACGCTAGCAATCAGCCCCAGCATTTT.

CDR3 amino acids: CASTLLVGDSFQGDGSPLHF. DNA for the CDR3: TGTGCCAGCACCCTTCTAGTGGGGGACAGTTTCCAAGGGGATGGTTCACCCCTCCACTTT. The chain combines TRBV2 with TRBJ1-6; 7 nucleotides match TRBD1. The CDR3 has 20 residues. V was clipped by 7 bases and J by 9 bases; unmatched bases: 27. CDR1 SNHLY and CDR2 FYNNEI come from the germline V gene. The full variable domain, completed using reference TRBV2 and TRBJ1-6, is EPEVTQTPSHQVTQMGQEVILRCVPISNHLYFYWYRQILGQKVEFLVSFYNNEISEKSEIFDDQFSVERPDGSNFTLKIRSTKLEDSAMYFCASTLLVGDSFQGDGSPLHFGNGTRLTVT.

The genes are TRBV7-8 and TRBJ1-5; D is possibly TRBD1 (6 bases). Germline values: CDR1 SGHVS, CDR2 FQNEAQ. V lost 5 bases, J lost 0 bases, and 11 bases lay in between. This CDR3 is 15 amino acids long. The CDR3 spells CASSPEGGSNQPQHF. The DNA for the CDR3 is TGTGCCAGCAGCCCCGAAGGGGGTAGCAATCAGCCCCAGCATTTT. Together with reference TRBV7-8 and TRBJ1-5, the CDR3 gives the full variable domain: GAGVSQSPRYKVAKRGQDVALRCDPISGHVSLFWYQQALGQGPEFLTYFQNEAQLDKSGLPSDRFFAERPEGSVSTLKIQRTQQEDSAVYLCASSPEGGSNQPQHFGDGTRLSIL.

The rearrangement uses TRBV30 and TRBJ2-7, with 8 positions matching TRBD2. Germline CDR1 reads GTSNPN; CDR2 reads SVGIG (reference sequence). V was clipped by 2 bases and J by 9 bases; unmatched bases: 6. The CDR3 covers 12 residues. DNA of the CDR3: TGTGCCTGGAGTAGGGGACTAGTGGTGCAGTACTTC. Translating it yields CAWSRGLVVQYF.